The present T cell receptor (beta chain) was sequenced within a study of technical replicates of blood from a handful of donors. Only in-frame clones appear in the TCRdb table, and some are missing; sequencing was by immunoSEQ multiplex PCR. Of 75,000 to 100,000 clones in the sample, 90% to 95% were seen once. The receptor comes from a human donor in good health. The specimen sequenced was T cells isolated from PBMCs.

In DNA form, the CDR3 reads TGTGCCAGCAGTTTCTACGGCGGGAGGGTCGGCACCGGGGAGCTGTTTTTT. Translating it yields CASSFYGGRVGTGELFF. The V and J genes are TRBV27 and TRBJ2-2; 9 bases are a match to TRBD2. The germline V gene has CDR1 MNHEY and CDR2 SMNVEV (reference sequence). V lost 3 bases, J lost 4 bases, and 9 bases stayed unmatched. The CDR3 sequence is 17 residues long.